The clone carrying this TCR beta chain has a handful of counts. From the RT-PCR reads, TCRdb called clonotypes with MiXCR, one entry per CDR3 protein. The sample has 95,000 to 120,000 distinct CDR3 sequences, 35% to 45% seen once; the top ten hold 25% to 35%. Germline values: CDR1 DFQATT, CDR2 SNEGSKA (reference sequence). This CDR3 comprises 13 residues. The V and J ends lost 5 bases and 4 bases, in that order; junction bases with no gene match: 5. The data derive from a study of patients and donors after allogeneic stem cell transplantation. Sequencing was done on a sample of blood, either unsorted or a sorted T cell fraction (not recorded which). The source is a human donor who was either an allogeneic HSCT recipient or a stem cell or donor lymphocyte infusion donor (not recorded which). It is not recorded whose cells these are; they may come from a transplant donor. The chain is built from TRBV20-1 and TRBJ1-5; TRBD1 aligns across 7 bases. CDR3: CSASDRRNQPQHF. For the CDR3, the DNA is TGCAGTGCTTCGGACAGGAGAAATCAGCCCCAGCATTTT.